This T cell receptor beta chain was recorded in a study of blood T cells in healthy people across ages. The use of a sample-barcoded 5' primer and a J-beta primer mix characterized a second PCR of roughly 6 to 11 cycles. TCRdb analysed the 5' RACE reads with MiXCR anew, one entry per CDR3 protein. The sample lists 600,000 to 1,000,000 distinct CDR3 sequences; roughly 64% were seen once. CDR3 size: 16 residues. Germline values: CDR1 MDHEN, CDR2 SYDVKM. The receptor was isolated from a young man in good health. The rearrangement joins TRBV28 to TRBJ2-4, with 10 bases aligning to TRBD1. The J call may be faulty, since TRBJ2-7 better matches the DNA end. What was sequenced was blood. The CDR3 reads CASSLFNGQGVGEQYF. The CDR3 bases are TGTGCCAGCAGTTTATTCAACGGACAGGGGGTCGGCGAGCAGTACTTC.